This entry lists 19 T cell receptor beta chains sequenced from one sample in a study of technical replicates of blood from several donors. Sequenced by immunoSEQ multiplex PCR; TCRdb stores in-frame clones only, minus some. The sample includes 85,000 to 100,000 clones, approximately 96% of them seen just once. Source material: T cells isolated from PBMCs. All receptors come from a human donor in good health.

This chain links TRBV30 with TRBJ1-2, with no clear D. CDR1 and CDR2 from the germline V gene are GTSNPN and SVGIG (reference sequence). The V and J ends lost 0 bases and 8 bases respectively, with 13 bases between them. This CDR3 is built from 13 residues. DNA for the CDR3: TGTGCCTGGAGTGTCATCCGGGTAGGAGGCTACACCTTC. Residues: CAWSVIRVGGYTF.

The chain employs TRBV30 and TRBJ2-1; the match to TRBD2 covers 9 bases. This CDR3 is built from 18 residues. The germline V gene has CDR1 GTSNPN and CDR2 SVGIG (reference sequence). V shed 0 bases, J shed 0 bases, and the junction held 9 bases outside the gene matches. The CDR3 here is CAWSVSAGGLSSYNEQFF. The CDR3 nucleotides are TGTGCCTGGAGTGTATCAGCGGGGGGTCTCAGCTCCTACAATGAGCAGTTCTTC.

The sample holds one count of this clone. The chain couples TRBV30 to TRBJ2-5; the match to TRBD2 covers 12 bases. Germline V CDR1 and CDR2: GTSNPN, SVGIG (reference sequence). V shed 1 base, J shed 4 bases, and the junction held 7 bases outside the gene matches. This CDR3 region has 16 residues. CDR3 protein: CAWSAGLAGGVETQYF. The CDR3 DNA reads TGTGCCTGGAGTGCCGGCCTAGCGGGGGGGGTAGAGACCCAGTACTTC.

The chain employs TRBV5-4 and TRBJ2-3; 7 bases map to TRBD2. The CDR3 has 15 amino acids. The germline gives CDR1 SGHNT, CDR2 YYREEE (reference sequence). V gave up 4 bases and J gave up 0 bases; unmatched junction bases: 5. Here the CDR3 reads CASSGGDYSTDTQYF. In nucleotides, the CDR3 is TGTGCCAGCAGCGGGGGGGACTACAGCACAGATACGCAGTATTTT.

The rearrangement links TRBV6-5 to TRBJ1-1; D unresolved. Germline CDR1 MNHEY, CDR2 SVGAGI. The V end lost 8 bases, the J end lost 2 bases, and 9 bases lay between the germline ends. The CDR3 contains 12 residues. The CDR3 spells CASSPRNTEAFF. The CDR3, as DNA: TGTGCCAGCTCCCCCAGAAACACTGAAGCTTTCTTT.

The V call is TRBV28, the J call TRBJ2-3; possible D gene TRBD2, 7 bases. The CDR3 is made up of 15 amino acids. In germline, CDR1 is MDHEN, CDR2 SYDVKM. V was clipped by 3 bases and J by 6 bases, with 16 bases between them. The CDR3, as DNA: TGTGCCAGCAGTTTGGGGGGGCGGACAGATGATACGCAGTATTTT. Translation: CASSLGGRTDDTQYF.

The chain's CDR3 is CASSLRAGRDDYNEQFF. CDR3 nucleotides: TGTGCCAGCAGCCTTAGAGCCGGGCGGGATGACTACAATGAGCAGTTCTTC. The chain carries TRBV4-2 and TRBJ2-1; tentatively, D is TRBD2 (6 bases). Trimming stripped 4 bases from V and 3 bases from J, with 19 bases between. The CDR3 contains 17 residues. Germline V gene lookup returns CDR1 LGHNA and CDR2 YNFKEQ.

V and J are TRBV27 and TRBJ1-1, with a weak D call TRBD1 (5 bases). Germline assignment: CDR1 MNHEY and CDR2 SMNVEV (reference sequence). The CDR3 sequence is 14 residues long. Trimming removed 1 base from V and 4 bases from J, with 10 bases in between. CDR3 loop: CASSLWGGGTEAFF. As DNA, the CDR3 is TGTGCCAGCAGTTTATGGGGGGGTGGCACTGAAGCTTTCTTT.

The gene calls are TRBV28 and TRBJ2-1; 7 nucleotides match TRBD1. This CDR3 has 14 amino acids. Germline lookup yields CDR1 MDHEN and CDR2 SYDVKM. Trimming cost V 6 bases and J 7 bases; bases outside gene matches: 9. CDR3: CASRRDRVKNEQFF. The CDR3 region has the DNA TGTGCCAGCAGAAGGGACAGAGTAAAGAATGAGCAGTTCTTC.

V usage is TRBV7-9 and J usage is TRBJ1-6, with 8 bases that match TRBD1. Trimming took 5 bases from V and 2 from J; bases not matched to a gene: 2. The CDR3 consists of 15 residues. CDR1 SEHNR and CDR2 FQNEAQ come from the germline V gene (reference sequence). CDR3 sequence: CASSRTGTYNSPLHF. Here the CDR3 DNA reads TGTGCCAGCAGCAGGACAGGGACCTATAATTCACCCCTCCACTTT.

The chain's CDR3 is CASKGRSNQPQHF. Written as DNA, the CDR3 is TGTGCCAGCAAAGGGAGAAGCAATCAGCCCCAGCATTTT. The chain employs TRBV2 and TRBJ1-5, with D uncertain. This CDR3 region has 13 residues. Germline values: CDR1 SNHLY, CDR2 FYNNEI. Trimming removed 7 bases at V and 1 base at J, with 8 bases between.

This sequence joins TRBV5-1 and TRBJ2-3, with 10 bases matching TRBD2. Germline V lookup: CDR1 SGHRS, CDR2 YFSETQ. This CDR3 is 15 amino acids long. V shed 5 bases, J shed 5 bases, and the junction held 8 bases outside the gene matches. The CDR3, as DNA: TGCGCCAGCAGTTTCCTAGCGGGAGAAGGAGATACGCAGTATTTT. It is translated as CASSFLAGEGDTQYF.

The genes are TRBV11-3 and TRBJ2-7, with 10 bases that match TRBD1. This CDR3 region has 12 residues. The V gene end was trimmed by 9 bases and the J gene end by 7 bases; junction bases not matched to a gene: 6. The V gene's germline CDR1 is SGHNT and CDR2 YENEEA. This CDR3 is CASRQGAGEQYF. The CDR3 bases are TGTGCCAGTAGACAGGGGGCCGGGGAGCAGTACTTC.

The chain employs TRBV29-1 and TRBJ2-2, with D maybe TRBD2 (5 bases). V gave up 7 bases and J gave up 3 bases, with 12 bases separating them. The length of the CDR3 is 13 residues. Germline values: CDR1 SQVTM, CDR2 ANQGSEA. CDR3 nucleotide sequence: TGCAGCGCCTCAAGAGGGTACACCGGGGAGCTGTTTTTT. Protein product: CSASRGYTGELFF.

The chain has TRBV9 and TRBJ1-4; D is uncertain. V was shortened by 0 bases and J by 8 bases, with 11 bases between the two germline ends. The CDR3 has 14 residues. Germline values: CDR1 SGDLS, CDR2 YYNGEE. The DNA for the CDR3 is TGTGCCAGCAGCGTAGTGGGAGGATCCGAAAAACTGTTTTTT. Residues: CASSVVGGSEKLFF.

This rearrangement joins TRBV9 to TRBJ1-6; D unresolved. The CDR3 has 16 amino acids. Trimming pared 0 bases from V and 1 base from J, leaving 8 bases between. Per germline, CDR1 SGDLS and CDR2 YYNGEE. The CDR3 reads CASSVGGNSYNSPLHF. The CDR3 coding sequence is TGTGCCAGCAGCGTAGGAGGGAATTCCTATAATTCACCCCTCCACTTT.

The chain couples TRBV6-5 to TRBJ1-2, with D possibly TRBD1 on 6 matching bases. This CDR3 has 15 amino acids. Germline loops: CDR1 MNHEY, CDR2 SVGAGI. V was clipped by 6 bases and J by 6 bases, with 20 bases between them. DNA of the CDR3: TGTGCCAGCAGAGGACGGAACAACGAGGGGGATGGCTACACCTTC. It yields the protein CASRGRNNEGDGYTF.

The V gene is TRBV2, the J gene TRBJ1-1; D not resolved. Germline V gives CDR1 SNHLY, CDR2 FYNNEI. This CDR3 spans 14 amino acids. Trimming left V 4 bases short and J 2 bases short, with 11 bases between. The CDR3 bases are TGTGCCAGCAGTGTAGCTTTGTCTAACACTGAAGCTTTCTTT. It specifies CASSVALSNTEAFF.

J is TRBJ1-4 and V is TRBV7-9; TRBD1 agrees at 11 bases. Germline trimming cut 4 bases from V and 7 bases from J; bases unmatched to any gene: 5. CDR3 length equals 15 residues. Germline CDR1 and CDR2: SEHNR and FQNEAQ (reference sequence). The CDR3 reads CASSSGQGAGEKLFF. The CDR3 DNA follows: TGTGCCAGCAGCTCCGGACAGGGGGCAGGTGAAAAACTGTTTTTT.